This T cell receptor beta chain was retrieved from a study of blood T cell repertoires in COVID-19. On the study more broadly: Researchers got acute and convalescent COVID-19 samples from the United States, Italy and Spain. PBMCs, B-cell-depleted T cells, or T cells were the source of the cDNA or gDNA that made up the material.

This CDR3 region has 15 residues. Germline-derived CDR1 and CDR2 are KGHSH and LQKENI. Trimming removed 4 bases from V and 3 bases from J, with 15 bases in between. Assay used: immunoSEQ multiplex PCR; TCRdb lists only in-frame clones, some missing. Among about 62,000 clones listed, over 75% were seen once. One Seattle source followed patients from active infection through their disease course. Sample: peripheral blood. The rearrangement joins TRBV18 to TRBJ2-5; the D gene is possibly TRBD1 (6 bases). The source of this sequence is a woman between 55 and 75 years old with COVID-19, enrolled during active disease. The CDR3 loop reads CASSLSTGNKETQYF. In DNA form, the CDR3 reads TGTGCCAGCTCACTCTCTACAGGGAACAAAGAGACCCAGTACTTC.